These 29 T cell receptor beta chains share one sample of origin, sequenced in a study of CD8 T cells in ankylosing spondylitis. TCRdb re-derived calls from the 5' RACE reads in MiXCR, one entry per CDR3 protein. The data contain fewer than 250,000 distinct CDR3 sequences, roughly 26% of them singletons. The sequenced material came from blood, either unsorted or a sorted T cell fraction (not recorded which). These receptors all stem from a male donor with ankylosing spondylitis or in good health (not recorded which).

CDR3 nucleotide sequence: TGTGCCAGCAGGCGGGGACAGATAAATGAAAAACTGTTTTTT. It is translated as CASRRGQINEKLFF. The gene calls are TRBV6-1 and TRBJ1-4; the match to TRBD1 covers 7 bases. The germline V gene encodes CDR1 MNHNS and CDR2 SASEGT. Unmatched junction bases numbered 6, after V lost 6 bases and J lost 5 bases. This CDR3 is 14 amino acids long.

This clonotype has ten or more counts. The rearrangement links TRBV6-4 to TRBJ1-4; D gene uncertain. Trimming pared 0 bases from V and 7 bases from J, leaving 12 bases between. The CDR3 runs 15 residues. From germline, CDR1 is MRHNA and CDR2 SNTAGT. This CDR3 is CASSDSFRRPEKLFF. The CDR3 coding sequence is TGTGCCAGCAGTGACTCTTTTCGGCGTCCTGAAAAACTGTTTTTT.

DNA for the CDR3: TGTGCCAGCAGCGACCGGCCTAGCTCCTACGAGCAGTACTTC. Translated: CASSDRPSSYEQYF. The chain links TRBV6-1 to TRBJ2-7; no clear D. The CDR3 extends over 14 amino acids. V dropped 6 bases and J dropped 0 bases, with 12 bases sitting between them. The germline CDR1 and CDR2 sequences are MNHNS and SASEGT.

This clonotype was observed many times. The CDR3 sequence: CSVDSTRGEQYF. As DNA, the CDR3 is TGCAGCGTTGACTCAACTCGTGGCGAGCAGTACTTC. The V and J genes are TRBV29-1 and TRBJ2-7; D unresolved. Trimming cost V 3 bases and J 6 bases, with 12 bases left between them. Per germline, CDR1 SQVTM and CDR2 ANQGSEA. CDR3 length equals 12 residues.

To note about this clonotype: It may be a read error: a sequence one base away is much more abundant. This chain joins TRBV7-9 and TRBJ2-7, with 9 positions matching TRBD1. The germline V gene encodes CDR1 SEHNR and CDR2 FQNEAQ (reference sequence). This CDR3 is built from 14 residues. The CDR3 DNA sequence: TGTGCCGGCAGCCTCTGGGACAGGGTATCCGAGCAGTACTTC. Encoded protein: CAGSLWDRVSEQYF.

This clonotype was seen repeatedly, ten times or more. The V and J genes are TRBV12-3 or TRBV12-4 and TRBJ1-3; D unclear. The V end was cut by 2 bases, the J end by 2 bases, with 7 bases between. The CDR3 runs 14 residues. CDR3 sequence reads: CASSLRGPGNTIYF. The DNA for the CDR3 is TGTGCCAGCAGTTTACGCGGCCCTGGAAACACCATATATTTT.

At least ten counts were recorded for this clonotype. This chain joins TRBV15 and TRBJ2-2; D gene uncertain. The germline V and J ends were trimmed by 6 bases and 1 base, with 9 bases remaining between them. Germline CDR1 is LNHNV and CDR2 is YYDKDF (reference sequence). The CDR3 spans 14 residues. Written as DNA, the CDR3 is TGTGCCACCAGAGCGTTCCGGAACACCGGGGAGCTGTTTTTT. It yields the protein CATRAFRNTGELFF. The full variable domain, with the rest looked up from reference TRBV15 and TRBJ2-2, is DAMVIQNPRYQVTQFGKPVTLSCSQTLNHNVMYWYQQKSSQAPKLLFHYYDKDFNNEADTPDNFQSRRPNTSFCFLDIRSPGLGDTAMYLCATRAFRNTGELFFGEGSRLTVL.

This clonotype was seen at least ten times. The chain combines TRBV7-9 with TRBJ2-3, with a tentative D call TRBD1 (6 bases). This CDR3 is built from 15 residues. Deletions cut 2 bases from V and 4 bases from J, with 13 bases between. Germline values: CDR1 SEHNR, CDR2 FQNEAQ (reference sequence). This CDR3 is CASSLRPGDADTQYF. The CDR3 region has the DNA TGTGCCAGCAGCTTAAGGCCAGGGGATGCAGATACGCAGTATTTT.

The rearrangement joins TRBV6-5 to TRBJ2-5; no definite D call. Deletions cut 3 bases from V and 5 bases from J, with 4 bases between. The CDR3 runs 11 residues. Germline V gene data show CDR1 as MNHEY and CDR2 as SVGAGI. CDR3 nucleotide sequence: TGTGCCAGCAGTTATCATGAGACCCAGTACTTC. Protein sequence: CASSYHETQYF.

This clonotype has only a few counts. The CDR3 sequence: CASSVSAGVVEQYF. For the CDR3, the DNA is TGTGCCAGCAGCGTTTCCGCGGGGGTGGTAGAGCAGTACTTC. The chain has TRBV9 and TRBJ2-7; TRBD2 agrees at 7 bases. The CDR3 length is 14 residues. Per the germline V gene, CDR1 is SGDLS and CDR2 is YYNGEE. Trimming cost V 2 bases and J 7 bases; bases outside gene matches: 9.

For this clonotype: A much larger clone differs from this one at a single base, so this may be a read error. The chain employs TRBV7-6 and TRBJ2-6; D is perhaps TRBD1 (6 bases). The CDR3 totals 15 residues. Germline V gene data show CDR1 as SGHVS and CDR2 as FNYEAQ. This CDR3 reads CACSLDRSGANVLTF. The CDR3 DNA reads as TGTGCCTGCAGCTTAGACAGGTCTGGGGCCAACGTCCTGACTTTC.

Worth noting for this clonotype: A much larger clone differs by one base, so this may be a read error. This chain links TRBV25-1 with TRBJ1-5, with unresolved D. Per the germline V gene, CDR1 is MGHDK and CDR2 is SYGVNS. V was trimmed by 4 bases and J by 4 bases, leaving 5 bases between them. The CDR3 has 12 amino acids. CDR3 amino acids: CASSAQNQPQHF. CDR3 in DNA: TGTGCCAGCAGTGCCCAGAATCAGCCCCAGCATTTT.

This clonotype was observed at least ten times. This rearrangement joins TRBV7-2 to TRBJ2-1, with D uncertain. V lost 1 base and J lost 2, with 6 bases in between. Germline CDR1 and CDR2: SGHTA and FQGNSA. The CDR3 runs 14 residues. The CDR3 coding sequence is TGTGCCAGCAGCTTAGTTTTGGCCTACAATGAGCAGTTCTTC. This codes for CASSLVLAYNEQFF. Full variable domain (rest looked up from reference TRBV7-2 and TRBJ2-1): GAGVSQSPSNKVTEKGKDVELRCDPISGHTALYWYRQSLGQGLEFLIYFQGNSAPDKSGLPSDRFSAERTGGSVSTLTIQRTQQEDSAVYLCASSLVLAYNEQFFGPGTRLTVL.

The gene calls are TRBV2 and TRBJ2-7; 7 positions agree with TRBD1. Germline assignment: CDR1 SNHLY and CDR2 FYNNEI. The CDR3 runs 13 residues. The trim removed 8 bases at V and 4 bases at J, leaving 8 bases unmatched. Here the CDR3 reads CASLGTANYEQYF. CDR3 nucleotides: TGTGCCAGCCTCGGGACAGCCAATTACGAGCAGTACTTC.

Ten or more counts support this clonotype. The V and J genes are TRBV5-1 and TRBJ2-7; D is perhaps TRBD1 (6 bases). V gave up 3 bases and J gave up 0 bases, with 10 bases separating them. The CDR3 loop spans 14 amino acids. The V gene's germline CDR1 is SGHRS and CDR2 YFSETQ. CDR3 coding DNA: TGCGCCAGCAGCTCCGGGACAAACTCCTACGAGCAGTACTTC. Translation: CASSSGTNSYEQYF.

This clonotype was counted at least ten times. J is TRBJ2-2 and V is TRBV7-2; D tentatively reads TRBD1 or TRBD2 (5 bases each). Trimming left V 5 bases short and J 1 base short, with 11 bases between. Germline V CDR1 and CDR2: SGHTA, FQGNSA. CDR3 length: 15 residues. As DNA, the CDR3 is TGTGCCAGCAGCCCGGGACGCAAGAACACCGGGGAGCTGTTTTTT. Its translation: CASSPGRKNTGELFF.

The chain uses TRBV10-3 and TRBJ2-5; 8 nucleotides agree with TRBD2. V lost 3 bases, J lost 5 bases, and 8 bases stayed unmatched. This CDR3 has 15 residues. Germline CDR1 reads ENHRY; CDR2 reads SYGVKD. CDR3 in amino acids: CAISDGGRKGETQYF. The CDR3 DNA reads as TGTGCCATCAGTGACGGCGGGAGGAAGGGGGAGACCCAGTACTTC.

This clonotype was counted many times. Germline is not matched at one junction end, which may reflect a read error. This chain links TRBV11-2 with TRBJ2-1; 9 bases are shared with TRBD2. CDR3 length: 14 residues. Germline V gene data show CDR1 as SGHAT and CDR2 as FQNNGV. CDR3 coding DNA: TGTGCCAGCAGTTTAGCGGGAGTATTAAATGAGCAGTTCTTC. Translating gives CASSLAGVLNEQFF.

This clonotype occurred many times. This chain connects TRBV15 to TRBJ1-2; possibly TRBD1 for D (5 bases). Germline CDR1 reads LNHNV; CDR2 reads YYDKDF (reference sequence). This CDR3 spans 14 amino acids. Trimming shortened V by 1 base and J by 8 bases, and 14 bases separated the two germline ends. CDR3 DNA: TGTGCCACCAGCAGAGCCCCCCTGGGACGGGGCTACACCTTC. It yields the protein CATSRAPLGRGYTF.

This clonotype has just a few counts. The chain carries TRBV20-1 and TRBJ2-1, with 8 bases aligning to TRBD2. V was pared by 0 bases and J by 2 bases, with 6 bases of the junction left unmatched. This CDR3 has 16 amino acids. Germline assignment: CDR1 DFQATT and CDR2 SNEGSKA (reference sequence). The DNA of the CDR3 is TGCAGTGCTAGAGACACTAGCGGCCGGGCCTACAATGAGCAGTTCTTC. Translated: CSARDTSGRAYNEQFF.

The table lists this clonotype with a few counts. The J gene is TRBJ2-5, the V gene TRBV10-3; possibly TRBD2 for D (5 bases). The CDR3 is 13 amino acids. V was trimmed by 3 bases and J by 8 bases, leaving 13 bases between them. CDR1 and CDR2 from the germline V gene are ENHRY and SYGVKD. CDR3 DNA: TGTGCCATCAGTGAAGCGTCCCCGGGAACCCAGTACTTC. Its translation is CAISEASPGTQYF.

This clonotype was seen a few times. J is TRBJ2-3 and V is TRBV18; TRBD1 is a possible D gene (5 bases). In germline, CDR1 is KGHSH, CDR2 LQKENI. This CDR3 has 15 amino acids. Deletions cut 2 bases from V and 8 bases from J, with 17 bases between. CDR3 sequence: CASSPKQAPTSTQYF. CDR3 in DNA: TGTGCCAGCTCACCAAAACAGGCACCAACAAGTACGCAGTATTTT.

This clonotype was recorded at least ten times. As DNA, the CDR3 is TGCGCCAGCAGCTTGGCAGGTCACTATGAGCAGTTCTTC. It specifies CASSLAGHYEQFF. The rearrangement joins TRBV5-1 to TRBJ2-1; D unresolved. Germline-derived CDR1 and CDR2 are SGHRS and YFSETQ. V gave up 0 bases and J gave up 8 bases, with 9 bases separating them. The CDR3 extends over 13 amino acids.

This rearrangement joins TRBV14 to TRBJ2-7, with TRBD2 matching 10 bases. Per the germline V gene, CDR1 is SGHDN and CDR2 is FVKESK. V lost 4 bases and J lost 6; bases outside the gene matches: 12. The CDR3 loop spans 16 amino acids. For the CDR3, the DNA is TGTGCCAGCAGCCCTAATTGGCTAGCGGGAGTAAGCGAGCAGTACTTC. Residues: CASSPNWLAGVSEQYF.

The chain joins TRBV20-1 to TRBJ2-7, with a tentative D call TRBD1 (6 bases). Germline CDR1 reads DFQATT; CDR2 reads SNEGSKA (reference sequence). Trimming removed 6 bases at V and 6 bases at J, with 21 bases between. CDR3 length: 14 amino acids. CDR3 in amino acids: CSATLTGPRSEQYF. Written as DNA, the CDR3 is TGCAGTGCAACACTGACAGGTCCTCGTTCCGAGCAGTACTTC.

CDR3 bases: TGCGCCAGCAAGACTAGCGGGAGTACGAACACCGGGGAGCTGTTTTTT. Translating it yields CASKTSGSTNTGELFF. The chain recombines TRBV5-1 with TRBJ2-2; 12 bases are a match to TRBD2. Trimming cost V 6 bases and J 0 bases; bases outside gene matches: 3. Germline CDR1 SGHRS, CDR2 YFSETQ. This CDR3 spans 16 amino acids.

This clonotype was detected only a few times. The chain recombines TRBV20-1 with TRBJ2-7; 9 bases match TRBD2. The CDR3 has 14 residues. The germline CDR1 and CDR2 sequences are DFQATT and SNEGSKA (reference sequence). Trimming cost V 4 bases and J 3 bases; bases outside gene matches: 7. CDR3 DNA sequence: TGCAGTGCTATCAGCTCTAGCGGGAACTACGAGCAGTACTTC. Its translation: CSAISSSGNYEQYF.

This clonotype was counted at least ten times. The chain joins TRBV12-3 or TRBV12-4 to TRBJ2-1; 7 nucleotides agree with TRBD1. This CDR3 comprises 15 residues. Trimming took 2 bases from V and 4 from J; bases not matched to a gene: 5. The CDR3 DNA reads TGTGCCAGCAGTTTATTACAGGGGCGGTACAATGAGCAGTTCTTC. Amino acid sequence: CASSLLQGRYNEQFF.

This clonotype was seen many times. This chain uses TRBV12-3 or TRBV12-4 with TRBJ2-3; 9 bases agree with TRBD2. The CDR3 spans 13 residues. With V trimmed by 11 bases and J by 6 bases, 9 bases remained unmatched. This chain's CDR3 is CACGGERADTQYF. The CDR3 coding sequence is TGTGCCTGCGGGGGGGAGAGGGCCGATACGCAGTATTTT.